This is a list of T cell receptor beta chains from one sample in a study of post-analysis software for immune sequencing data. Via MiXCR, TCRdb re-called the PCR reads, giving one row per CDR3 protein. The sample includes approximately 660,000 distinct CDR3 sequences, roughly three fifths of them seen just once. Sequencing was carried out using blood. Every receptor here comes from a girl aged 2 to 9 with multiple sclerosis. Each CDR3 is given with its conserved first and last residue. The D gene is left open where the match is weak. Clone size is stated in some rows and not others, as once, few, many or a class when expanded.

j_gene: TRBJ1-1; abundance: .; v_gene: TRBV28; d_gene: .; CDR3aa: CASKGFGTEAFF; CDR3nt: TGTGCCAGCAAGGGGTTTGGGACTGAAGCTTTCTTT
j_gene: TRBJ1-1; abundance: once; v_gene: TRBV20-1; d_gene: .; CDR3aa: CSARAEAGDTEAFF; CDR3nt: TGCAGTGCTAGAGCGGAGGCAGGGGACACTGAAGCTTTCTTT
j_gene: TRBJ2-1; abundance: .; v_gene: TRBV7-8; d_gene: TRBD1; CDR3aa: CASSSKATPVGTGGENEQFF; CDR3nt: TGTGCCAGCAGCTCCAAAGCCACCCCCGTAGGGACAGGGGGTGAGAATGAGCAGTTCTTC
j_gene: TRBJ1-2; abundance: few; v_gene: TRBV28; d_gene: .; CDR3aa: CASSPGGGRLGGYTF; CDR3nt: TGTGCCAGCAGTCCCGGGGGTGGTAGGCTAGGTGGCTACACCTTC
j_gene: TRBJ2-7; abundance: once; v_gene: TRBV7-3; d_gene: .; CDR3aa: CASSLIDLRPGLDEQYF; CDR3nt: TGTGCCAGCAGCTTAATCGACCTGCGGCCAGGGCTGGACGAGCAGTACTTC
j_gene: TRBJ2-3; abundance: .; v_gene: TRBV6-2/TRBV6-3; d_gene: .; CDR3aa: CACRPPGDTQYF; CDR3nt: TGTGCCTGCCGCCCCCCGGGGGATACGCAGTATTTT
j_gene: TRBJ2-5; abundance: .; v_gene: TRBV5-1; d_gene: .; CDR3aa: CASSLNPTGETQYF; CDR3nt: TGCGCCAGCAGCTTGAATCCCACGGGAGAGACCCAGTACTTC
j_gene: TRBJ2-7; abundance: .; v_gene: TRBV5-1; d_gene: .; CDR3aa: CASSLASGRYYEQYF; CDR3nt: TGCGCCAGCAGCTTGGCCTCTGGCAGATACTACGAGCAGTACTTC
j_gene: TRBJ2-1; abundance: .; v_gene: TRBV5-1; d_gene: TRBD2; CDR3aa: CASSNEGSGGAYNEQFF; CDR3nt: TGCGCCAGCAGCAACGAAGGGAGCGGGGGGGCCTACAATGAGCAGTTCTTC
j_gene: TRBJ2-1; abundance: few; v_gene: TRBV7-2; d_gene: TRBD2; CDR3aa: CASSLVRLAGGNNEQFF; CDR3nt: TGTGCCAGCAGCTTAGTGAGATTAGCGGGAGGGAACAATGAGCAGTTCTTC
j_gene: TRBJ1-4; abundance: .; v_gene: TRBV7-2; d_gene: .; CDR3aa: CASSSDSATNEKLFF; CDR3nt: TGTGCCAGCAGCTCGGACAGTGCAACTAATGAAAAACTGTTTTTT
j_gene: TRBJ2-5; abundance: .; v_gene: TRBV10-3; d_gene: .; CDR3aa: CAISDGGLKTQYF; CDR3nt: TGTGCCATCAGTGACGGGGGGCTGAAGACCCAGTACTTC
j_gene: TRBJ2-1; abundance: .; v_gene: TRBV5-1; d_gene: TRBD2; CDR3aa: CASSLYLTGGAPYNEQFF; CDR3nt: TGCGCCAGCAGCTTGTATCTTACCGGGGGGGCCCCCTACAATGAGCAGTTCTTC
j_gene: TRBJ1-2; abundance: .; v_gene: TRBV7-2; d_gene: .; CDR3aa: CASSLVFGDGYTF; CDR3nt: TGTGCCAGCAGCTTAGTTTTCGGGGATGGCTACACCTTC
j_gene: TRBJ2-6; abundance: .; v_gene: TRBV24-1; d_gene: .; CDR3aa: CAASSGANVLTF; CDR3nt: TGTGCCGCAAGCTCTGGGGCCAACGTCCTGACTTTC
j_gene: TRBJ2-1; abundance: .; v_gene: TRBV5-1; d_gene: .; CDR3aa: CASSLDLPAYNEQFF; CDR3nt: TGCGCCAGCAGCTTGGACTTGCCGGCCTACAATGAGCAGTTCTTC
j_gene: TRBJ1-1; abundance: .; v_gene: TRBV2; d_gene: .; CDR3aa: CASSELPGGNTEAFF; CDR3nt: TGTGCCAGCAGTGAACTACCCGGAGGTAACACTGAAGCTTTCTTT
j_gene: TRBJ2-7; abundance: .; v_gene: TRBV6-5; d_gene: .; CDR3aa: CASSGGYSYEQYF; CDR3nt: TGTGCCAGCTCCGGCGGCTACTCCTACGAGCAGTACTTC
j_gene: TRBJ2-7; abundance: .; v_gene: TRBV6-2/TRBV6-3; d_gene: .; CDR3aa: CASSFIELYEQYF; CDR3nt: TGTGCCAGCAGTTTCATAGAGCTCTACGAGCAGTACTTC
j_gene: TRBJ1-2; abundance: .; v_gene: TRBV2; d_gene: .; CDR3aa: CASSEEPNYGYTF; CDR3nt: TGTGCCAGCAGTGAAGAGCCGAACTATGGCTACACCTTC
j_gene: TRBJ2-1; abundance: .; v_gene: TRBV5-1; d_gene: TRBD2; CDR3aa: CASSLHVRPATSGIFPYNEQFF; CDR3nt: TGCGCCAGCAGCTTGCACGTCAGACCGGCGACTAGCGGTATTTTCCCTTACAATGAGCAGTTCTTC
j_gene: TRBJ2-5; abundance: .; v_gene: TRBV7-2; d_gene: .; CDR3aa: CASSFPGSQRETQYF; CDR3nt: TGTGCCAGCAGCTTTCCGGGATCCCAGAGGGAGACCCAGTACTTC
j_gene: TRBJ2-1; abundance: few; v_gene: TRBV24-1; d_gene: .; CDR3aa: CATSRQGTYNEQFF; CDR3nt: TGTGCCACCAGTAGGCAGGGGACCTACAATGAGCAGTTCTTC
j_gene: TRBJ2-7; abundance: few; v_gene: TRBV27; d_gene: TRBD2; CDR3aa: CASSFRGAYEQYF; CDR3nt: TGTGCCAGCAGTTTCCGGGGGGCCTACGAGCAGTACTTC
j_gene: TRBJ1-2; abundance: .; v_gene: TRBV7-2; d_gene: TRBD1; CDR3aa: CASSFFPGQGIGGYTF; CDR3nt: TGTGCCAGCAGCTTTTTCCCGGGACAGGGCATCGGAGGCTACACCTTC